A selection of T cell receptor beta chains follows, all from one sample in a study of blood T cell repertoires in COVID-19. Sequencing used immunoSEQ multiplex PCR; TCRdb keeps in-frame clones, though not all of them. This repertoire shows some 300,000 clones, roughly 86% found once; its top ten account for 2.9%. Sequenced sample: PBMCs or T cells enriched from blood (not recorded which). The receptors were gathered from a woman aged 50 to 60 who had been exposed to COVID-19. The CDR3 runs from the conserved cysteine through the conserved F or W. A D gene is named only where the DNA matches it firmly. The size entry is marked missing in some rows and otherwise reads once, few, many or a size class.

D: NA; J: TRBJ1-4; V: TRBV5-1; size: NA; DNA: TGCGCCAGCAGTGCAGGGGCAACTAATGAAAAACTGTTTTTT; CDR3: CASSAGATNEKLFF
D: TRBD1; J: TRBJ2-7; V: TRBV19; size: NA; DNA: TGTGCCAGTAGTAGGGACAGCTCCTACGAGCAGTACTTC; CDR3: CASSRDSSYEQYF
D: TRBD1; J: TRBJ1-6; V: TRBV9; size: NA; DNA: TGTGCCAGCAGCGCTGAGGACAGGTATTCACCCCTCCACTTT; CDR3: CASSAEDRYSPLHF
D: TRBD1; J: TRBJ1-4; V: TRBV28; size: NA; DNA: TGTGCCAGCAGACCGGCCCCGGGACAGGGGGATAATGAAAAACTGTTTTTT; CDR3: CASRPAPGQGDNEKLFF
D: TRBD1; J: TRBJ2-2; V: TRBV7-2; size: NA; DNA: TGTGCCAGCAGCTCCCTACAGGGGGCATCCGGGGAGCTGTTTTTT; CDR3: CASSSLQGASGELFF
D: NA; J: TRBJ1-1; V: TRBV6-5; size: once; DNA: TGTGCCAGCAGTCCGCGGGACGGCGGAACTGAAGCTTTCTTT; CDR3: CASSPRDGGTEAFF
D: TRBD1; J: TRBJ2-7; V: TRBV6-4; size: NA; DNA: TGTGCCAGCAGTCGGGACAGGGGCTCCTACGAGCAGTACTTC; CDR3: CASSRDRGSYEQYF
D: NA; J: TRBJ2-1; V: TRBV28; size: NA; DNA: TGTGCCAGCAGTTTTTACTCCTACAATGAGCAGTTCTTC; CDR3: CASSFYSYNEQFF
D: TRBD1; J: TRBJ2-7; V: TRBV6-5; size: NA; DNA: TGTGCCAGCAGAGGGACGGGACAGTTGGTTTGGGAGCAGTACTTC; CDR3: CASRGTGQLVWEQYF
D: NA; J: TRBJ1-2; V: TRBV12-3/TRBV12-4; size: NA; DNA: TGTGCCAGCAGCCTTTCCCAGGCCGGCGCCTTC; CDR3: CASSLSQAGAF
D: TRBD1; J: TRBJ1-5; V: TRBV15; size: NA; DNA: TGTGCCACCAGCAAAGGGACAGCAAATAGCAATCAGCCCCAGCATTTT; CDR3: CATSKGTANSNQPQHF
D: TRBD1; J: TRBJ2-6; V: TRBV20-1; size: NA; DNA: TGCAGTGCTAGTAAACAGGGGAGCTCTGGGGCCAACGTCCTGACTTTC; CDR3: CSASKQGSSGANVLTF
D: TRBD1; J: TRBJ1-1; V: TRBV2; size: NA; DNA: TGTGCCAGCAGTGACCGCGGGACAGGGGTTGGAGCTTTCTTT; CDR3: CASSDRGTGVGAFF
D: TRBD2; J: TRBJ2-3; V: TRBV11-2; size: NA; DNA: TGTGCCAGCAGCTTAGGGGCTAGCGGGGGGCCTATGAACACAGATACGCAGTATTTT; CDR3: CASSLGASGGPMNTDTQYF
D: TRBD2; J: TRBJ2-5; V: TRBV11-1; size: NA; DNA: TGTGCCAGCAGCTCCTCCCTAGGGCGAGCGGGAACCCAGTACTTC; CDR3: CASSSSLGRAGTQYF
D: NA; J: TRBJ1-1; V: TRBV28; size: NA; DNA: TGTGCCAGCAGTTCACCAGGACAACGAACTGAAGCTTTCTTT; CDR3: CASSSPGQRTEAFF
D: NA; J: TRBJ2-6; V: TRBV4-1; size: NA; DNA: TGCGCCAGCAGCCATACCCCCAGCTCTGGGGCCAACGTCCTGACTTTC; CDR3: CASSHTPSSGANVLTF
D: NA; J: TRBJ1-5; V: TRBV28; size: NA; DNA: TGTGCCAGCAGTTTCTCCCTCTACAATCAGCCCCAGCATTTT; CDR3: CASSFSLYNQPQHF
D: TRBD2; J: TRBJ2-7; V: TRBV7-9; size: once; DNA: TGTGCCAGCAGCTCTAGCGGGGGGGCCCGCGAGCAGTACTTC; CDR3: CASSSSGGAREQYF
D: NA; J: TRBJ1-2; V: TRBV5-4; size: NA; DNA: TGTGCCAGCAGCTTGGCGGACAGCAAGCTTGGTGGCTACACCTTC; CDR3: CASSLADSKLGGYTF
D: TRBD2; J: TRBJ2-1; V: TRBV13; size: NA; DNA: TGTGCCAGCAGCTGGCGGGGGGGCCGGGATGAGCAGTTCTTC; CDR3: CASSWRGGRDEQFF
D: NA; J: TRBJ1-3; V: TRBV3-1/TRBV3-2; size: NA; DNA: TGTGCCAGCAGCCAAGATCAACAGCGAAACACCATATATTTT; CDR3: CASSQDQQRNTIYF
D: TRBD1; J: TRBJ2-3; V: TRBV11-1; size: NA; DNA: TGTGCCAGCAGCGCCCGGGACAGGGGTTTTTCAGATACGCAGTATTTT; CDR3: CASSARDRGFSDTQYF
D: TRBD1; J: TRBJ2-7; V: TRBV29-1; size: NA; DNA: TGCAGCGCCACCGGGACAGTCTCTTACGAGCAGTACTTC; CDR3: CSATGTVSYEQYF
D: TRBD1; J: TRBJ2-1; V: TRBV29-1; size: NA; DNA: TGCAGCGTTCGTGGACAGGGGCATTACAATGAGCAGTTCTTC; CDR3: CSVRGQGHYNEQFF
D: NA; J: TRBJ1-2; V: TRBV7-9; size: NA; DNA: TGTGCCAGCAGCTTAGGAATTGACAGGCGCTATGGCTACACCTTC; CDR3: CASSLGIDRRYGYTF
D: TRBD1; J: TRBJ1-5; V: TRBV28; size: NA; DNA: TGTGCCAGCAGCCTAGACAGGGGGGGCAATCAGCCCCAGCATTTT; CDR3: CASSLDRGGNQPQHF
D: NA; J: TRBJ1-4; V: TRBV3-1/TRBV3-2; size: NA; DNA: TGTGCCAGCAGCTCATTCGGGGGGGGTAATGAAAAACTGTTTTTT; CDR3: CASSSFGGGNEKLFF
D: TRBD2; J: TRBJ2-1; V: TRBV13; size: NA; DNA: TGTGCCAGCAGCTTACGACTAGCGGGGAGCCGATCCTACAATGAGCAGTTCTTC; CDR3: CASSLRLAGSRSYNEQFF
D: NA; J: TRBJ2-2; V: TRBV3-1/TRBV3-2; size: NA; DNA: TGTGCCAGCAGCCAAGTTCGGGGTATGAACACCGGGGAGCTGTTTTTT; CDR3: CASSQVRGMNTGELFF
D: NA; J: TRBJ2-1; V: TRBV10-3; size: NA; DNA: TGTGCCATCGGGGGAGTAGGACAGAAGAGAAACAATGAGCAGTTCTTC; CDR3: CAIGGVGQKRNNEQFF
D: NA; J: TRBJ2-7; V: TRBV14; size: NA; DNA: TGTGCCAGCAGCCGCGTCGCGGGCGGCGAGCAGTACTTC; CDR3: CASSRVAGGEQYF
D: NA; J: TRBJ1-6; V: TRBV5-6; size: NA; DNA: TGTGCCAGCACCGAGACAAATTCACCCCTCCACTTT; CDR3: CASTETNSPLHF
D: NA; J: TRBJ2-5; V: TRBV7-2; size: NA; DNA: TGTGCCAGCAGTTACGGGGGACGCCCGGGAGAGACCCAGTACTTC; CDR3: CASSYGGRPGETQYF
D: NA; J: TRBJ1-1; V: TRBV5-5; size: once; DNA: TGTGCCAGCAGCTTCTTTGCCTCCGGAGGGACTGAAGCTTTCTTT; CDR3: CASSFFASGGTEAFF
D: TRBD2; J: TRBJ2-5; V: TRBV7-2; size: NA; DNA: TGTGCCAGCAGCTCCACTAGCGGGGTCCAAGAGACCCAGTACTTC; CDR3: CASSSTSGVQETQYF
D: NA; J: TRBJ1-2; V: TRBV4-1; size: NA; DNA: TGCGCCAGCAGCCAAGTAGCGGGCAGGGGATTGGACGGCTACACCTTC; CDR3: CASSQVAGRGLDGYTF
D: NA; J: TRBJ1-1; V: TRBV6-8; size: NA; DNA: TGTGCCAGCATGATGCGCCCGAACACTGAAGCTTTCTTT; CDR3: CASMMRPNTEAFF
D: TRBD1; J: TRBJ1-2; V: TRBV28; size: NA; DNA: TGTGCCAGCAGTTTATTTCCGGGACAGTTCTCTCTCTATGGCTACACCTTC; CDR3: CASSLFPGQFSLYGYTF
D: NA; J: TRBJ2-1; V: TRBV5-1; size: NA; DNA: TGCGCCAGCAGCTTGAGCTGGGGGCCGGACAATGAGCAGTTCTTC; CDR3: CASSLSWGPDNEQFF
D: TRBD2; J: TRBJ2-3; V: TRBV5-1; size: NA; DNA: TGCGCCAGCAGCGTGCGGGGGGGAGGCACAGATACGCAGTATTTT; CDR3: CASSVRGGGTDTQYF
D: TRBD1; J: TRBJ2-7; V: TRBV7-9; size: NA; DNA: TGTGCCAGCAGCTCAGGACAGGAACCCTACGAGCAGTACTTC; CDR3: CASSSGQEPYEQYF
D: TRBD1; J: TRBJ1-5; V: TRBV7-8; size: NA; DNA: TGTGCCAGCAGCTTCGGGACAGGGCAGTTCGAGCAGCCCCAGCATTTT; CDR3: CASSFGTGQFEQPQHF
D: TRBD1; J: TRBJ1-5; V: TRBV28; size: NA; DNA: TGTGCCACTAGACAGGGGGCCCTTTATAGCAATCAGCCCCAGCATTTT; CDR3: CATRQGALYSNQPQHF
D: TRBD2; J: TRBJ2-5; V: TRBV28; size: NA; DNA: TGTGCCAGCAGACCGCGGGGGAGGGAGACCCAGTACTTC; CDR3: CASRPRGRETQYF